Listed here are 17 T cell receptor beta chains from one sample, sequenced in a study of technical replicates of blood from a few donors. Sequencing used immunoSEQ multiplex PCR; TCRdb keeps in-frame clones, though not all of them. Among roughly 60,000 clones listed, approximately 94% were seen once. Sequencing input: PBMCs. The source is a human donor in good health. Some clones in this sample may be carry-over from other donors' samples.

The chain is built from TRBV4-2 and TRBJ2-7; no reliable D call. Germline V gene lookup returns CDR1 LGHNA and CDR2 YNFKEQ. The V end lost 0 bases, the J end lost 0 bases, and 9 bases lay between the germline ends. The CDR3 consists of 15 residues. CDR3 residues: CASSQESESSYEQYF. Here the CDR3 DNA reads TGTGCCAGCAGCCAAGAGTCCGAGAGCTCCTACGAGCAGTACTTC.

V and J are TRBV15 and TRBJ1-6, with D tentatively TRBD1 (5 bases). Trimming shortened V by 2 bases and J by 10 bases, and 12 bases separated the two germline ends. The germline V gene encodes CDR1 LNHNV and CDR2 YYDKDF (reference sequence). CDR3 length: 14 residues. CDR3 loop: CATSRPGASSPLHF. The CDR3 DNA follows: TGTGCCACCAGCAGACCTGGGGCATCATCACCCCTCCACTTT.

The CDR3 DNA follows: TGTGCCAGCAGCCCACCGGGACTAGCGGGAGGAAATAACAATGAGCAGTTCTTC. This encodes CASSPPGLAGGNNNEQFF. The chain combines TRBV7-9 with TRBJ2-1; 15 nucleotides agree with TRBD2. V lost 5 bases, J lost 5 bases, and 10 bases stayed unmatched. Germline V gene sequence: CDR1 SEHNR, CDR2 FQNEAQ (reference sequence). This CDR3 spans 18 amino acids.

The rearrangement joins TRBV6-5 to TRBJ1-1; 7 bases match TRBD1. The V gene's germline CDR1 is MNHEY and CDR2 SVGAGI. The CDR3 consists of 13 residues. Unmatched junction bases numbered 2, after V lost 4 bases and J lost 3 bases. CDR3 bases: TGTGCCAGCAGTTTAACAGGGGACACTGAAGCTTTCTTT. Translating it yields CASSLTGDTEAFF.

The V gene is TRBV10-3, the J gene TRBJ1-5; TRBD1 aligns across 8 bases. V lost 10 bases and J lost 2; bases outside the gene matches: 4. The germline gives CDR1 ENHRY, CDR2 SYGVKD. There are 13 residues in the CDR3. The CDR3 region has the DNA TGTGCCACCAGGGGGCCGGGCAATCAGCCCCAGCATTTT. This gives the protein CATRGPGNQPQHF.

CDR3 loop: CASTPWGNEQYF. CDR3 DNA sequence: TGTGCCAGCACCCCCTGGGGCAACGAGCAGTACTTC. The rearrangement links TRBV7-8 to TRBJ2-7, with D perhaps TRBD1 (5 bases). The V gene lost 7 bases and the J gene lost 5 bases, with 12 bases spanning the gap. The CDR3 consists of 12 residues. CDR1 is SGHVS and CDR2 is FQNEAQ in the germline V gene.

This chain joins TRBV10-3 and TRBJ1-4; 7 bases are a match to TRBD1. J gave up 5 bases and V 6 bases, and 9 bases lay outside the gene matches. Germline assignment: CDR1 ENHRY and CDR2 SYGVKD. This CDR3 has 15 residues. This CDR3 reads CAISRGQGENEKLFF. The DNA for the CDR3 is TGTGCCATCAGCCGGGGCCAGGGGGAGAATGAAAAACTGTTTTTT.

The rearrangement links TRBV4-1 to TRBJ2-1, with 10 bases that match TRBD2. Trimming cost V 0 bases and J 6 bases; bases outside gene matches: 5. The CDR3 consists of 16 residues. In germline, CDR1 is MGHRA, CDR2 YSYEKL. CDR3 nucleotides: TGCGCCAGCAGCCAAGATCCTAGCGGGAGTCCCAATGAGCAGTTCTTC. Protein sequence: CASSQDPSGSPNEQFF.

The chain employs TRBV5-4 and TRBJ1-5, with D uncertain. Germline V gene sequence: CDR1 SGHNT, CDR2 YYREEE (reference sequence). The CDR3 has 13 amino acids. V was pared by 0 bases and J by 5 bases, with 6 bases between. The CDR3 DNA follows: TGTGCCAGCAGCTTGGGGGCAGATCAGCCCCAGCATTTT. It encodes CASSLGADQPQHF. Full variable domain (missing parts from reference TRBV5-4 and TRBJ1-5): ETGVTQSPTHLIKTRGQQVTLRCSSQSGHNTVSWYQQALGQGPQFIFQYYREEENGRGNFPPRFSGLQFPNYSSELNVNALELDDSALYLCASSLGADQPQHFGDGTRLSIL.

This chain links TRBV11-1 with TRBJ2-1, with 8 bases fitting TRBD1. CDR3 length equals 14 residues. V gave up 10 bases and J gave up 3 bases; unmatched junction bases: 8. Germline V gives CDR1 SGHAT, CDR2 FQDESV (reference sequence). The CDR3 region is CATREQGDYNEQFF. Here the CDR3 DNA reads TGTGCCACCCGCGAACAGGGGGACTACAATGAGCAGTTCTTC.

The genes are TRBV7-2 and TRBJ2-1; 7 nucleotides match TRBD2. The V gene's germline CDR1 is SGHTA and CDR2 FQGNSA. J lost 8 bases, V lost 7 bases, and 11 bases had no gene match. The CDR3 sequence is 14 residues long. Here the CDR3 reads CASNLFPGGDEQFF. In DNA, the CDR3 is TGTGCCAGCAACCTATTCCCTGGGGGGGATGAGCAGTTCTTC.

In DNA, the CDR3 is TGTGCCAGCAGTGAGGGAGGGTTGTGGCGCACAGATACGCAGTATTTT. Amino acid sequence: CASSEGGLWRTDTQYF. The rearrangement links TRBV25-1 to TRBJ2-3, with 7 bases that match TRBD2. The germline gives CDR1 MGHDK, CDR2 SYGVNS. The CDR3 covers 16 residues. With 3 bases clipped from V and 1 base from J, the junction kept 7 bases outside the gene matches.

The chain is built from TRBV4-1 and TRBJ2-5; 7 bases align to TRBD1. J lost 1 base, V lost 3 bases, and 5 bases had no gene match. The CDR3 is 15 residues long. The germline V gene encodes CDR1 MGHRA and CDR2 YSYEKL. The CDR3 DNA reads TGCGCCAGCAGCCATCTCCGACAGGGCCAAGAGACCCAGTACTTC. This sequence encodes CASSHLRQGQETQYF.

The chain joins TRBV5-6 to TRBJ2-2; TRBD2 matches 12 bases. This CDR3 is 19 amino acids long. V trimming: 2 bases; J trimming: 7 bases; junction bases outside the gene matches: 15. Germline assignment: CDR1 SGHDT and CDR2 YYEEEE. CDR3 DNA sequence: TGTGCCAGCAGCTTATCTGAGGCTAGCGGGGGGGTCTATGTCGGGGAGCTGTTTTTT. Translated: CASSLSEASGGVYVGELFF.

The rearrangement links TRBV29-1 to TRBJ1-3, with a weak D call TRBD1 (5 bases). Trimming stripped 3 bases from V and 2 bases from J, with 14 bases between. CDR3 length: 15 residues. Per the germline V gene, CDR1 is SQVTM and CDR2 is ANQGSEA. The CDR3 coding sequence is TGCAGCGTTGATAGTCTTGGGGGGGCTGGAAACACCATATATTTT. It encodes CSVDSLGGAGNTIYF.

The chain is built from TRBV4-1 and TRBJ1-1, with D possibly matching TRBD1 (6 bases). Trimming removed 4 bases from V and 5 bases from J, with 17 bases in between. Germline V gene lookup returns CDR1 MGHRA and CDR2 YSYEKL. The CDR3 loop spans 15 amino acids. CDR3: CASSPSWGPGTEAFF. CDR3 sequence (DNA): TGCGCCAGCAGCCCCTCTTGGGGGCCGGGGACTGAAGCTTTCTTT.

The V and J genes are TRBV5-1 and TRBJ2-7; a weak D match, TRBD1 (5 bases). The CDR3 spans 14 residues. In germline, CDR1 is SGHRS, CDR2 YFSETQ. V dropped 4 bases and J dropped 3 bases, with 14 bases sitting between them. The CDR3, as DNA: TGCGCCAGCAGCCCACAGGCGGCGAGCTACGAGCAGTACTTC. Amino acids: CASSPQAASYEQYF.